This TCR beta chain stems from a study of T cells in Graves' hyperthyroidism and ophthalmopathy. Diagnostic assessment was based on clinical symptoms, serum thyroxine and TRAb, thyroid ultrasound and orbital computed tomography. The V and J ends lost 5 bases and 1 base respectively, with 8 bases between them. CDR1 and CDR2 (germline): DFQATT, SNEGSKA (reference sequence). The CDR3 consists of 12 residues. This clonotype has just a few counts. TCR beta CDR3 sequences were amplified from RNA transcripts. First-round RT-PCR targeting the TCR CDR3 was performed with the HTBI primer set. TCRdb reprocessed the multiplex PCR reads with MiXCR, giving one entry per CDR3 protein. The data show around 520,000 distinct CDR3 sequences, less than 15% seen once.

The rearrangement uses TRBV20-1 and TRBJ1-2; unclear D gene. The sequenced sample was blood. This clonotype originated in a middle-aged woman with Graves' hyperthyroidism. CDR3 sequence: CSAHTNNYGYTF. The CDR3 bases are TGCAGTGCTCATACAAATAACTATGGCTACACCTTC.